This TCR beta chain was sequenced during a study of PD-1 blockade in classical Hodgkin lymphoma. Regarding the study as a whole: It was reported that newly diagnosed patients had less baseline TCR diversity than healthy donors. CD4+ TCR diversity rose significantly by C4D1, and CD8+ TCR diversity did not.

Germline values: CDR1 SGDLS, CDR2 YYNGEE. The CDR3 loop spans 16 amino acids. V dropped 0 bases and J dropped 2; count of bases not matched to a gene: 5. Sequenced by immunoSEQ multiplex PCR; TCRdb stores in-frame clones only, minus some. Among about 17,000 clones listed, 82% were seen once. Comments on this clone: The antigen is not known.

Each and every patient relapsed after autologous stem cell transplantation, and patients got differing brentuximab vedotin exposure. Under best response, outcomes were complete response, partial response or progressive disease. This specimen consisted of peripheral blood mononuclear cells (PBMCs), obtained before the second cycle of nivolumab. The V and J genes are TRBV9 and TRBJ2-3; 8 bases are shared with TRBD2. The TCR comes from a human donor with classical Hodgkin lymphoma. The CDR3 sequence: CASSVGRGAATDTQYF. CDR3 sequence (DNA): TGTGCCAGCAGCGTAGGGCGGGGGGCCGCCACAGATACGCAGTATTTT.